This T cell receptor beta chain was obtained from a study of cytomegalovirus exposure and HLA in healthy donors. Whole-study findings and limits: Some V segments (TRBV6-2 and TRBV6-3 among them) were excluded as indistinguishable.

Turning to this clone: Antigen unknown.

The PCR made use of 60 Vbeta and 13 Jbeta primers. Generated by immunoSEQ multiplex PCR, the TCRdb table keeps only in-frame clones and is missing some. The sample has around 130,000 clones; about 63% are singletons. The CDR3 sequence is 14 residues long. The germline gives CDR1 LNHNV, CDR2 YYDKDF (reference sequence). J was trimmed by 3 bases and V by 4 bases; bases with no gene match: 2. The receptor's source is a man aged 30 to 45 in good health and CMV-seropositive. The V gene is TRBV15, the J gene TRBJ2-1; 8 bases line up with TRBD2. Sequenced: PBMCs. Here the CDR3 reads CATSTGRVYNEQFF. CDR3 sequence (DNA): TGTGCCACCAGCACCGGGAGGGTCTACAATGAGCAGTTCTTC.